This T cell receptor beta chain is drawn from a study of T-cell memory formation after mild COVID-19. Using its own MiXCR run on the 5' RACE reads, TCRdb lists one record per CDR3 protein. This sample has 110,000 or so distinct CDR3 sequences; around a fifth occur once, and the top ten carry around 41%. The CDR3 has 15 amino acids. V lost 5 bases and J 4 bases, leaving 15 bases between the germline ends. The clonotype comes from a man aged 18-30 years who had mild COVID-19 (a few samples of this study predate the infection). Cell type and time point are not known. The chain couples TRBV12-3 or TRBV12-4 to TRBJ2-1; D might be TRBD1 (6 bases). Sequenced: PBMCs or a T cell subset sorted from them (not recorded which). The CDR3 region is CASSPGTSLYNEQFF. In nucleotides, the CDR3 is TGTGCCAGCAGTCCCGGGACAAGCTTGTACAATGAGCAGTTCTTC.